The 29 T cell receptor beta chains below all came from one sample that was sequenced in a study of naive and memory T cell subsets. Findings of the study overall: A few larger clonotypes appeared in naive repertoires, especially CD8, possibly memory cells re-expressing CD45RA.

Their antigen targets remain unknown. An equimolar mix of two oligonucleotides served as the beta constant-region primer for TRBC1 and TRBC2. The ligated cDNA underwent four PCR rounds using SP2 and nested alpha and beta constant-region primers. From the UMI-ligation and nested PCR reads, TCRdb called clonotypes with MiXCR, one entry per CDR3 protein. The sample contains roughly 100,000 distinct CDR3 sequences, about 15% of which appear only once. Sequenced material: naive CD8+ T cells from blood. These receptors were obtained from a human donor in good health.

The V gene is TRBV30, the J gene TRBJ2-7; D is perhaps TRBD1 (6 bases). CDR1 is GTSNPN and CDR2 is SVGIG in the germline V gene (reference sequence). Trimming removed 2 bases from V and 2 bases from J, with 10 bases in between. The CDR3 sequence is 13 residues long. For the CDR3, the DNA is TGTGCCTGGAGTTCAGGGGTAACCTACGAGCAGTACTTC. It is translated as CAWSSGVTYEQYF.

The chain joins TRBV14 to TRBJ2-7; a weak D match, TRBD2 (6 bases). Trimming cost V 1 base and J 0 bases, with 10 bases left between them. Germline loops: CDR1 SGHDN, CDR2 FVKESK. The CDR3 spans 15 residues. The CDR3 is CASSQGFGSSYEQYF. The CDR3 bases are TGTGCCAGCAGCCAAGGGTTCGGGAGCTCCTACGAGCAGTACTTC.

The J gene is TRBJ1-2, the V gene TRBV9; 10 nucleotides match TRBD1. Unmatched junction bases numbered 11, after V lost 4 bases and J lost 5 bases. Germline V gene data show CDR1 as SGDLS and CDR2 as YYNGEE. This CDR3 has 16 residues. CDR3 sequence (DNA): TGTGCCAGCAGCCCAGGACAGGGGGTCCCCTTTTATGGCTACACCTTC. This codes for CASSPGQGVPFYGYTF.

This clonotype was seen just once. This rearrangement joins TRBV20-1 to TRBJ1-1; 9 nucleotides agree with TRBD1. Germline V CDR1 and CDR2: DFQATT, SNEGSKA (reference sequence). The trim removed 2 bases at V and 0 bases at J, leaving 13 bases unmatched. The CDR3 totals 18 residues. CDR3 coding DNA: TGCAGTGCTAGAACGAACCACCGCCGGGACAGGGTGAACACTGAAGCTTTCTTT. Its translation is CSARTNHRRDRVNTEAFF.

The V and J genes are TRBV7-9 and TRBJ2-7; 10 bases line up with TRBD2. Trimming took 10 bases from V and 6 from J; bases not matched to a gene: 12. The CDR3 has 14 amino acids. CDR1 SEHNR and CDR2 FQNEAQ come from the germline V gene (reference sequence). As DNA, the CDR3 is TGTGCCACCCGACCCGGGACTAGCGCACGCGAGCAGTACTTC. It encodes CATRPGTSAREQYF.

A few counts support this clonotype. The chain carries TRBV24-1 and TRBJ2-3; TRBD2 aligns across 9 bases. The CDR3 has 20 residues. V trimming: 4 bases; J trimming: 2 bases; junction bases outside the gene matches: 18. Germline values: CDR1 KGHDR, CDR2 SFDVKD. The CDR3 nucleotides read TGTGCCACCAGTGACCCGGTCGGTTCCTTGAGCGGGAGGAACACAGATACGCAGTATTTT. It is translated as CATSDPVGSLSGRNTDTQYF.

The chain combines TRBV27 with TRBJ2-1, with TRBD2 as a possible D gene (5 bases). Trimming removed 4 bases at V and 4 bases at J, with 23 bases between. The CDR3 has 18 amino acids. Germline CDR1 reads MNHEY; CDR2 reads SMNVEV (reference sequence). CDR3 region: CASSSSPLLRALYNEQFF. CDR3 DNA: TGTGCCAGCAGTTCAAGCCCTCTCTTGCGGGCCCTTTACAATGAGCAGTTCTTC.

The chain combines TRBV7-9 with TRBJ2-5, with TRBD2 matching 7 bases. With 5 bases clipped from V and 4 bases from J, the junction kept 10 bases outside the gene matches. The CDR3 runs to 15 residues. The germline V gene encodes CDR1 SEHNR and CDR2 FQNEAQ (reference sequence). The CDR3 is CASSPRREKGETQYF. DNA of the CDR3: TGTGCCAGCAGCCCTCGGCGGGAGAAAGGAGAGACCCAGTACTTC.

This clonotype has a handful of counts. CDR3 amino acids: CASSDSQDRHEKLFF. DNA for the CDR3: TGTGCCAGCAGTGATTCCCAGGATAGGCATGAAAAACTGTTTTTT. V gene TRBV2 combines with J gene TRBJ1-4; no clear D. This CDR3 contains 15 residues. CDR1 and CDR2 (germline): SNHLY, FYNNEI. The germline V and J ends were trimmed by 3 bases and 6 bases, with 14 bases remaining between them.

This clonotype showed up just a few times. The chain is built from TRBV27 and TRBJ2-7; 9 bases map to TRBD1. The CDR3 length is 14 residues. Unmatched junction bases numbered 3, after V lost 1 base and J lost 5 bases. Germline V gene lookup returns CDR1 MNHEY and CDR2 SMNVEV (reference sequence). DNA of the CDR3: TGTGCCAGCAGTTTATGGGGACAGGGCAACGAGCAGTACTTC. Translated: CASSLWGQGNEQYF.

V is TRBV27 and J is TRBJ1-1, with 7 bases fitting TRBD1. The ends lost 5 bases at V and 5 bases at J; junction bases unmatched: 8. The CDR3 runs to 14 residues. Germline-derived CDR1 and CDR2 are MNHEY and SMNVEV (reference sequence). The CDR3 is CASSPTRGDTEAFF. The DNA of the CDR3 is TGTGCCAGCAGTCCCACCAGGGGGGATACTGAAGCTTTCTTT.

V gene TRBV4-3 combines with J gene TRBJ1-2; D is ambiguous. The CDR3 is 15 residues long. Germline CDR1 is LGHNA and CDR2 is YSLEER. Trimming cost V 1 base and J 0 bases, with 9 bases left between them. The CDR3: CASSQARFPNYGYTF. The CDR3 DNA reads TGCGCCAGCAGCCAAGCGCGGTTCCCTAACTATGGCTACACCTTC.

This rearrangement joins TRBV5-6 to TRBJ2-1, with 10 bases aligning to TRBD2. V shed 2 bases, J shed 6 bases, and the junction held 11 bases outside the gene matches. This CDR3 has 17 residues. Germline V gives CDR1 SGHDT, CDR2 YYEEEE. CDR3 DNA: TGTGCCAGCAGCTTTGCAGCCAGCGGGAGGGAACGCAATGAGCAGTTCTTC. Amino acids: CASSFAASGRERNEQFF. The full variable domain, completed using reference TRBV5-6 and TRBJ2-1, is DAGVTQSPTHLIKTRGQQVTLRCSPKSGHDTVSWYQQALGQGPQFIFQYYEEEERQRGNFPDRFSGHQFPNYSSELNVNALLLGDSALYLCASSFAASGRERNEQFFGPGTRLTVL.

The J gene is TRBJ2-5, the V gene TRBV7-2; D is unresolved. Trimming stripped 1 base from V and 4 bases from J, with 7 bases between. The CDR3 totals 13 residues. CDR1 is SGHTA, CDR2 FQGNSA, per germline. The CDR3 DNA reads as TGTGCCAGCAGCTTAGGTAGCATAGAGACCCAGTACTTC. Protein: CASSLGSIETQYF.

This clonotype showed up just once. The V gene is TRBV2, the J gene TRBJ2-3; 8 nucleotides agree with TRBD1. Germline trimming cut 5 bases from V and 3 bases from J; bases unmatched to any gene: 7. CDR1 is SNHLY and CDR2 is FYNNEI in the germline V gene. The CDR3 sequence is 15 residues long. Here the CDR3 reads CASSTRDRLTDTQYF. The CDR3 nucleotides are TGTGCCAGCAGTACCCGGGACAGGTTAACAGATACGCAGTATTTT.

The chain joins TRBV7-9 to TRBJ2-5; possible D gene TRBD1, 7 bases. V lost 2 bases and J lost 2, with 15 bases in between. CDR1 and CDR2 from the germline V gene are SEHNR and FQNEAQ (reference sequence). CDR3 length: 16 residues. CDR3 sequence: CASSLSAGGIQETQYF. The CDR3 region has the DNA TGTGCCAGCAGCTTATCGGCAGGGGGGATTCAAGAGACCCAGTACTTC.

This chain links TRBV10-3 with TRBJ1-1; 7 positions agree with TRBD1. Trimming at V came to 2 bases and at J to 1 base, leaving 4 bases not matched to a gene. The CDR3 has 15 residues. Germline CDR1 reads ENHRY; CDR2 reads SYGVKD. The DNA of the CDR3 is TGTGCCATCAGTGAGCCTGGGGACAGGAACACTGAAGCTTTCTTT. Translated: CAISEPGDRNTEAFF.

This clonotype turned up a few times. CDR3 protein: CASTLTGWADTQYF. CDR3 coding DNA: TGTGCCAGCACCCTGACAGGGTGGGCAGATACGCAGTATTTT. This rearrangement joins TRBV28 to TRBJ2-3; 7 bases match TRBD1. Germline assignment: CDR1 MDHEN and CDR2 SYDVKM. The CDR3 has 14 residues. V lost 7 bases to trimming and J lost 4 bases; unmatched junction nucleotides: 8.

This clonotype was counted ten times or more. This chain uses TRBV7-2 with TRBJ2-1, with 8 bases identical to TRBD1. J lost 2 bases, V lost 7 bases, and 7 bases had no gene match. Per germline, CDR1 SGHTA and CDR2 FQGNSA. The CDR3 has 15 residues. CDR3 amino acids: CASTVGQGTYNEQFF. In nucleotides, the CDR3 is TGTGCCAGCACCGTCGGACAGGGCACCTACAATGAGCAGTTCTTC.

The rearrangement links TRBV7-9 to TRBJ1-2, with 7 nucleotides matching TRBD1. This CDR3 has 12 amino acids. The V gene's germline CDR1 is SEHNR and CDR2 FQNEAQ (reference sequence). The junction had 5 bases not matched to a gene; V was cut back by 8 bases and J by 5 bases. This CDR3 reads CASGTVYYGYTF. In DNA, the CDR3 is TGTGCCAGCGGGACAGTTTATTATGGCTACACCTTC.

This clonotype was seen repeatedly, ten times or more. The genes are TRBV29-1 and TRBJ2-5; D might be TRBD1 (5 bases). The CDR3 spans 12 residues. CDR1 is SQVTM and CDR2 is ANQGSEA in the germline V gene. V was shortened by 6 bases and J by 0 bases, with 8 bases between the two germline ends. CDR3: CSVWTNQETQYF. Written as DNA, the CDR3 is TGCAGCGTATGGACAAACCAAGAGACCCAGTACTTC.

A few counts support this clonotype. The chain uses TRBV29-1 and TRBJ2-7; 10 nucleotides align to TRBD2. The CDR3 loop spans 12 amino acids. In germline, CDR1 is SQVTM, CDR2 ANQGSEA. V lost 3 bases to trimming and J lost 9 bases; unmatched junction nucleotides: 5. Here the CDR3 DNA reads TGCAGCGTTGATGTAGCGGGGGGAGGGCAGTACTTC. It translates to CSVDVAGGGQYF.

This clonotype was counted a few times. The chain joins TRBV7-6 to TRBJ2-7; tentative D call: TRBD1 (6 bases). The CDR3 contains 12 residues. Germline V gene data show CDR1 as SGHVS and CDR2 as FNYEAQ. V shed 5 bases and J shed 10 bases, with 15 bases lying between them. Here the CDR3 DNA reads TGTGCCAGCAGCGCGGACCACAGGGCCCAGTACTTC. Protein: CASSADHRAQYF. Complete variable domain (other parts from reference TRBV7-6 and TRBJ2-7): GAGVSQSPRYKVTKRGQDVALRCDPISGHVSLYWYRQALGQGPEFLTYFNYEAQQDKSGLPNDRFSAERPEGSISTLTIQRTEQRDSAMYRCASSADHRAQYFGPGTRLTVT.

This clonotype appeared many times. The genes are TRBV12-3 or TRBV12-4 and TRBJ2-5; D uncertain. The CDR3 is 12 amino acids. V was cut by 6 bases and J by 5 bases, with 10 bases left in between. The CDR3 DNA reads TGTGCCAGCAGCAACGGATTTGAGACCCAGTACTTC. As protein: CASSNGFETQYF.

This clonotype was observed a few times. The rearrangement uses TRBV6-5 and TRBJ2-1; 8 bases agree with TRBD2. Germline V gene sequence: CDR1 MNHEY, CDR2 SVGAGI. Germline trimming cut 6 bases from V and 6 bases from J; bases unmatched to any gene: 10. This CDR3 spans 15 amino acids. CDR3 DNA sequence: TGTGCCAGCAGCTACCGGGGTAGCGGGGCCAATGAGCAGTTCTTC. Its protein is CASSYRGSGANEQFF.

This chain joins TRBV28 and TRBJ1-6; D might be TRBD1 (5 bases). The V and J ends lost 2 bases and 10 bases respectively, with 15 bases between them. Germline CDR1 and CDR2: MDHEN and SYDVKM. This CDR3 has 15 residues. CDR3 bases: TGTGCCAGCAGTTTAGGGGCAGCACAAGGGTCACCCCTCCACTTT. Residues: CASSLGAAQGSPLHF.

This chain uses TRBV2 with TRBJ2-1; TRBD2 is a possible D gene (5 bases). Trimming removed 7 bases at V and 8 bases at J, with 15 bases between. The CDR3 totals 13 residues. CDR1 is SNHLY, CDR2 FYNNEI, per germline. CDR3: CASTDPNGDEQFF. Here the CDR3 DNA reads TGTGCCAGCACCGACCCGAACGGGGATGAGCAGTTCTTC.

The chain uses TRBV27 and TRBJ2-7; possible D gene TRBD1, 6 bases. Germline CDR1 is MNHEY and CDR2 is SMNVEV (reference sequence). V was trimmed by 6 bases and J by 6 bases, leaving 15 bases between them. The CDR3 runs 13 residues. The CDR3 DNA follows: TGTGCCAGCAGCCCTATTACAGGGCGCGAGCAGTACTTC. It yields the protein CASSPITGREQYF.

The V and J genes are TRBV30 and TRBJ1-1; D gene ambiguous. Germline-derived CDR1 and CDR2 are GTSNPN and SVGIG (reference sequence). V shed 2 bases and J shed 11 bases, with 12 bases lying between them. The CDR3 covers 11 residues. This CDR3 reads CAWSPGLMAFF. CDR3 bases: TGTGCCTGGAGTCCGGGATTAATGGCTTTCTTT.